The 5 T cell receptor beta chains below all came from one sample that was sequenced in a study of blood T cell repertoires in COVID-19. The data were produced by immunoSEQ multiplex PCR, yet TCRdb's version contains in-frame clones alone and is incomplete. The repertoire holds a few hundred thousand clones, with around 89% as singletons. Input material: peripheral blood. Receptors originate from a woman in her 50s with COVID-19, enrolled during active disease.

The sample holds a few counts of this clone. This chain connects TRBV7-9 to TRBJ1-1, with 7 bases identical to TRBD1. Germline V gives CDR1 SEHNR, CDR2 FQNEAQ (reference sequence). This CDR3 has 13 residues. Trimming removed 5 bases from V and 8 bases from J; junction bases left unmatched: 8. The CDR3 nucleotides read TGTGCCAGCAGCGTTCTTCTGGGACAGGAAGCTTTCTTT. Translating gives CASSVLLGQEAFF.

J is TRBJ2-7 and V is TRBV6-5; TRBD1 matches at 9 bases. The germline V gene has CDR1 MNHEY and CDR2 SVGAGI. The CDR3 extends over 15 amino acids. With 8 bases clipped from V and 3 bases from J, the junction kept 11 bases outside the gene matches. Here the CDR3 DNA reads TGTGCCAGCGCCAAGATTGTGACAGGGGGCTACGAGCAGTACTTC. Translation gives CASAKIVTGGYEQYF.

V gene TRBV9 combines with J gene TRBJ2-1; D is perhaps TRBD2 (5 bases). The CDR3 has 15 amino acids. V gave up 5 bases and J gave up 0 bases, with 12 bases separating them. Germline CDR1 SGDLS, CDR2 YYNGEE. In DNA, the CDR3 is TGTGCCAGCAGTGGAGGTGGGAGCTCCTACAATGAGCAGTTCTTC. This sequence encodes CASSGGGSSYNEQFF. Full variable domain (outside the CDR3, taken from reference TRBV9 and TRBJ2-1): DSGVTQTPKHLITATGQRVTLRCSPRSGDLSVYWYQQSLDQGLQFLIQYYNGEERAKGNILERFSAQQFPDLHSELNLSSLELGDSALYFCASSGGGSSYNEQFFGPGTRLTVL.

The chain is built from TRBV7-9 and TRBJ1-6; TRBD1 matches 8 bases. CDR3 length equals 15 residues. V was pared by 5 bases and J by 7 bases, with 7 bases of the junction left unmatched. Per the germline V gene, CDR1 is SEHNR and CDR2 is FQNEAQ (reference sequence). Here the CDR3 reads CASSPPTGVNSPLHF. In DNA form, the CDR3 reads TGTGCCAGCAGCCCGCCGACAGGGGTGAATTCACCCCTCCACTTT.

The chain is built from TRBV2 and TRBJ1-1, with TRBD1 as a possible D gene (5 bases). The V gene's germline CDR1 is SNHLY and CDR2 FYNNEI. Deletions cut 6 bases from V and 5 bases from J, with 13 bases between. The CDR3 totals 13 residues. Written as DNA, the CDR3 is TGTGCCAGCAGCCCATCCCAGGGAACTGAAGCTTTCTTT. Translating gives CASSPSQGTEAFF. Using reference TRBV2 and TRBJ1-1 for the parts outside the CDR3, the full variable domain is EPEVTQTPSHQVTQMGQEVILRCVPISNHLYFYWYRQILGQKVEFLVSFYNNEISEKSEIFDDQFSVERPDGSNFTLKIRSTKLEDSAMYFCASSPSQGTEAFFGQGTRLTVV.